This TCR beta chain came from a study of blood T cell repertoires in COVID-19. Across the whole study: Sources were T cells, B-cell-depleted T cells, or PBMCs; the material itself was cDNA or gDNA.

Per the original data handling: Reference gene primer amplification gave estimated nucleated cell counts. The method was immunoSEQ multiplex PCR; TCRdb's version includes in-frame clones alone and lacks a portion of them. V and J calls plus clone size are reproduced from that table; the DNA served to infer D and trimming. The sample has more than 100,000 clones, roughly 80% seen once. CDR1 is SGHNT and CDR2 is YYREEE in the germline V gene (reference sequence). The CDR3 has 17 residues. Trimming removed 2 bases from V and 0 bases from J; junction bases left unmatched: 9. This TCR was recovered from a woman of 80 years or more with acute or convalescent COVID-19. Sequenced sample: peripheral blood. The chain combines TRBV5-4 with TRBJ1-2; 8 bases line up with TRBD1. The CDR3 DNA sequence: TGTGCCAGCAGCTTAGGACAGGGAAGAGGGGCTAACTATGGCTACACCTTC. This gives the protein CASSLGQGRGANYGYTF.